The TCR beta chain under discussion was sequenced for a study of post-analysis software for immune sequencing data. For the study at large: Disease trajectories encompassed relapsing-remitting, secondary progressive and progressive-relapsing multiple sclerosis. Regarding the study as a whole: Four to six TRBV segments were more frequent in patients than controls; TRBV5-6, TRBV5-1 and TRBV20-1 belonged to this group.

Trimming took off 2 bases at V and 1 base at J, with 12 bases between the two ends. Germline-derived CDR1 and CDR2 are SGHRS and YFSETQ. CDR3 length: 15 residues. Remarks on this clonotype: Its antigen is still unknown.

Unique molecular identifiers featured in each of the TCR beta cDNA libraries. A single record per CDR3 protein comes from TCRdb applying MiXCR to the PCR reads. The data show some 800,000 distinct CDR3 sequences, 46% seen once. The sequencing sample was made of blood. This TCR was recovered from a girl between 10 and 17 years old with multiple sclerosis. The rearrangement links TRBV5-1 to TRBJ2-5; possibly TRBD1 for D (6 bases). The CDR3 coding sequence is TGCGCCAGCAGCTTTTGGCAGGGGACCCAAGAGACCCAGTACTTC. Amino acids: CASSFWQGTQETQYF. Complete variable domain (other parts from reference TRBV5-1 and TRBJ2-5): KAGVTQTPRYLIKTRGQQVTLSCSPISGHRSVSWYQQTPGQGLQFLFEYFSETQRNKGNFPGRFSGRQFSNSRSEMNVSTLELGDSALYLCASSFWQGTQETQYFGPGTRLLVL.